This paragraph covers one T cell receptor beta chain sequence. This specimen belongs to a study of CD8 T cells in Susac syndrome. Germline CDR1 and CDR2: KGHSH and LQKENI. Trimming took off 5 bases at V and 1 base at J, with 9 bases between the two ends. This CDR3 is built from 13 residues. The RNA, 0.5 to 1 ug, was put through reverse transcription using random hexamers. From the immunoSEQ multiplex PCR reads, TCRdb called clonotypes with MiXCR, one entry per CDR3 protein. The top ten hold about 0.18% of the sample, which has about 150,000 distinct CDR3 sequences, about 95% seen once. This sequence was found in a human donor with Susac syndrome. Sequencing input: CD8+ T cells from PBMCs. The V and J genes are TRBV18 and TRBJ2-7; the D is unclear. The CDR3 region is CASSADESYEQYF. The CDR3 DNA follows: TGTGCCAGCTCAGCAGACGAATCCTACGAGCAGTACTTC.